A single sample gave rise to the 13 T cell receptor beta chains below, sequenced in a study of vaccination and CD4 T cells after COVID-19. With the Oncomine TCR Beta short-read assay, DNA from cultured CD4+ T cells was sequenced. In TCRdb, the PCR reads were re-called with MiXCR into one record per CDR3 protein. The sample shows 7,000 to 10,000 distinct CDR3 sequences, roughly 60% of them seen only once. Treatment indicated: approximately nine-day PBMC culture with coronavirus spike peptide pools or control peptides (ViraFEST assay). These receptors are not linked to any known antigen. The sequencing input was CD4+ T cells from blood, cultured in vitro. The receptors stem from a human donor who had recovered from COVID-19.

The chain couples TRBV19 to TRBJ2-3, with D perhaps matching TRBD1 (6 bases). The CDR3 runs to 15 residues. Germline loops: CDR1 LNHDA, CDR2 SQIVND (reference sequence). Trimming removed 4 bases from V and 2 bases from J, with 13 bases in between. The CDR3 DNA sequence: TGTGCCAGTAGTACGGCCAGGGGCAACACAGATACGCAGTATTTT. It translates to CASSTARGNTDTQYF.

This clonotype was seen a few times. The rearrangement joins TRBV14 to TRBJ1-1; D remains unclear. Germline loops: CDR1 SGHDN, CDR2 FVKESK. The CDR3 is made up of 15 amino acids. With 8 bases removed from V and 1 base from J, the gap between germline ends came to 17 bases. The CDR3 DNA follows: TGTGCCAGCTCTAGGCGGGAATTAGCGAACACTGAAGCTTTCTTT. It encodes CASSRRELANTEAFF.

The V call is TRBV9, the J call TRBJ2-1, with 7 bases lining up with TRBD2. Germline CDR1 is SGDLS and CDR2 is YYNGEE. This CDR3 contains 17 residues. The trim removed 0 bases at V and 5 bases at J, leaving 11 bases unmatched. CDR3 amino acids: CASSVENGGSFDNEQFF. CDR3 nucleotides: TGTGCCAGCAGCGTAGAGAACGGCGGGAGCTTCGACAATGAGCAGTTCTTC.

This chain connects TRBV5-1 to TRBJ2-3; weak D call: TRBD1 (5 bases). V dropped 1 base and J dropped 4 bases, with 10 bases sitting between them. The CDR3 contains 14 residues. In germline, CDR1 is SGHRS, CDR2 YFSETQ. The CDR3 region is CASSLYRRSDTQYF. The CDR3 coding sequence is TGCGCCAGCAGCTTGTACAGGCGGTCAGATACGCAGTATTTT.

This CDR3 reads CASSPLGTVRGYTF. CDR3 bases: TGTGCCAGCAGTCCCCTAGGGACAGTACGTGGCTACACCTTC. The chain has TRBV12-3 or TRBV12-4 and TRBJ1-2, with 7 bases that match TRBD1. This CDR3 is built from 14 residues. The trim removed 5 bases at V and 7 bases at J, leaving 10 bases unmatched.

The DNA of the CDR3 is TGTGCCAGCAGCCCTCCCGGGGGGGGAGTGGCAGATACGCAGTATTTT. This codes for CASSPPGGGVADTQYF. The chain couples TRBV7-2 to TRBJ2-3; 8 bases match TRBD2. V lost 5 bases, J lost 4 bases, and 11 bases stayed unmatched. Germline V gives CDR1 SGHTA, CDR2 FQGNSA. The CDR3 is made up of 16 amino acids.

The rearrangement uses TRBV28 and TRBJ1-3, with D unclear. This CDR3 has 14 residues. Per the germline V gene, CDR1 is MDHEN and CDR2 is SYDVKM. The V end lost 5 bases, the J end lost 4 bases, and 12 bases lay between the germline ends. The CDR3 loop is CASSQLYLGNTIYF. The DNA for the CDR3 is TGTGCCAGCAGTCAACTGTATCTCGGAAACACCATATATTTT.

This clonotype appeared a few times. V is TRBV20-1 and J is TRBJ1-1; D possibly corresponds to TRBD1 (6 bases). Trimming removed 7 bases at V and 4 bases at J, with 16 bases between. The CDR3 is 13 residues long. The V gene's germline CDR1 is DFQATT and CDR2 SNEGSKA (reference sequence). CDR3 sequence: CSVRGGRATEAFF. In DNA, the CDR3 is TGCAGTGTAAGGGGGGGGCGCGCCACTGAAGCTTTCTTT.

V usage is TRBV2 and J usage is TRBJ2-3; D call uncertain. V was trimmed by 2 bases and J by 5 bases, leaving 14 bases between them. The germline CDR1 and CDR2 sequences are SNHLY and FYNNEI. CDR3 length: 15 amino acids. CDR3 bases: TGTGCCAGCAGTGAATGGGCGCAAGTTGTAGATACGCAGTATTTT. Encoded protein: CASSEWAQVVDTQYF.

The chain combines TRBV6-2 or TRBV6-3 with TRBJ2-5; TRBD2 matches at 9 bases. The CDR3 is made up of 15 amino acids. J gave up 6 bases and V 6 bases, and 11 bases lay outside the gene matches. Per germline, CDR1 MNHEY and CDR2 SVGEGT. The CDR3 nucleotides are TGTGCCAGCAGACCAGCGGCGGGAGGGCGGAAGACCCAGTACTTC. This sequence encodes CASRPAAGGRKTQYF.

The chain uses TRBV7-2 and TRBJ1-2; 9 bases fit TRBD1. This CDR3 contains 15 residues. Germline loops: CDR1 SGHTA, CDR2 FQGNSA. Trimming took 6 bases from V and 2 from J; bases not matched to a gene: 7. CDR3 sequence: CASSPGTGRNYGYTF. CDR3 DNA: TGTGCCAGCAGTCCCGGGACAGGGAGAAACTATGGCTACACCTTC.

A single count supports this clonotype. The V gene is TRBV5-4, the J gene TRBJ1-2, with D possibly matching TRBD1 (5 bases). V was clipped by 1 base and J by 8 bases, with 15 bases between them. Per germline, CDR1 SGHNT and CDR2 YYREEE (reference sequence). The CDR3 spans 14 residues. CDR3 sequence reads: CASSLFGGIGGYTF. The CDR3 bases are TGTGCCAGCAGCTTGTTTGGGGGAATTGGCGGCTACACCTTC. The variable domain in full, with the rest retrieved from reference TRBV5-4 and TRBJ1-2, is ETGVTQSPTHLIKTRGQQVTLRCSSQSGHNTVSWYQQALGQGPQFIFQYYREEENGRGNFPPRFSGLQFPNYSSELNVNALELDDSALYLCASSLFGGIGGYTFGSGTRLTVV.

Of note for this clonotype: Germline and junction disagree at one end, which may indicate a read error. The chain couples TRBV5-1 to TRBJ2-5; D is possibly TRBD1 (6 bases). The CDR3 sequence is 14 residues long. The germline CDR1 and CDR2 sequences are SGHRS and YFSETQ. CDR3 sequence reads: CATSPGTQRETQYF. The CDR3 region has the DNA TGCGCCACCAGCCCCGGGACACAGCGAGAGACCCAGTACTTC. Complete variable domain (other parts from reference TRBV5-1 and TRBJ2-5): KAGVTQTPRYLIKTRGQQVTLSCSPISGHRSVSWYQQTPGQGLQFLFEYFSETQRNKGNFPGRFSGRQFSNSRSEMNVSTLELGDSALYLCATSPGTQRETQYFGPGTRLLVL.